This entry features one T cell receptor beta chain sequence. The data stem from a study of control samples from healthy donors and cancer patients. The assay was immunoSEQ multiplex PCR, and TCRdb's table has in-frame clones only and misses some. The sample has just over 150,000 clones, approximately 90% seen once. Looked up from germline, CDR1 is SGHTA and CDR2 is FQGNSA. The CDR3 is 16 amino acids. V was pared by 2 bases and J by 5 bases, with 9 bases of the junction left unmatched. The genes are TRBV7-2 and TRBJ2-1, with 7 bases identical to TRBD2. The TCR comes from a man aged 25-45 years in good health. The sequencing input was blood. The CDR3 DNA sequence: TGTGCCAGCAGCTTACGGAGCGGGGTTAAGAACAATGAGCAGTTCTTC. This gives the protein CASSLRSGVKNNEQFF.